A single sample gave rise to the 19 T cell receptor beta chains below, sequenced in a study of blood T cell repertoires in COVID-19. Using immunoSEQ multiplex PCR, the repertoire was profiled, and TCRdb retains in-frame clones only, with some absent. Seen here are 250,000 to 300,000 clones, 90% observed once, and the top ten hold roughly 3.6%. The specimen was peripheral blood. These receptors originate from a woman aged 40 to 49 with acute or convalescent COVID-19.

The J gene is TRBJ1-2, the V gene TRBV2, with D unresolved. The CDR3 runs 14 residues. The V gene lost 3 bases and the J gene lost 0 bases, with 8 bases spanning the gap. Germline-derived CDR1 and CDR2 are SNHLY and FYNNEI. The CDR3 spells CASSEVEANYGYTF. The CDR3 bases are TGTGCCAGCAGTGAGGTGGAGGCTAACTATGGCTACACCTTC. The whole variable domain, remainder taken from reference TRBV2 and TRBJ1-2, is EPEVTQTPSHQVTQMGQEVILRCVPISNHLYFYWYRQILGQKVEFLVSFYNNEISEKSEIFDDQFSVERPDGSNFTLKIRSTKLEDSAMYFCASSEVEANYGYTFGSGTRLTVV.

The rearrangement joins TRBV10-3 to TRBJ2-2; 7 bases are a match to TRBD2. This CDR3 comprises 15 residues. The V and J ends lost 3 bases and 4 bases, in that order; junction bases with no gene match: 5. The germline CDR1 and CDR2 sequences are ENHRY and SYGVKD. The CDR3 is CAISDLGGGTGELFF. The DNA for the CDR3 is TGTGCCATCAGTGATCTTGGGGGGGGCACCGGGGAGCTGTTTTTT.

The chain joins TRBV6-6 to TRBJ1-2, with 7 bases identical to TRBD1. The CDR3 consists of 13 residues. V trimming: 6 bases; J trimming: 8 bases; junction bases outside the gene matches: 9. The germline gives CDR1 MNHNY, CDR2 SVGAGI (reference sequence). The CDR3 DNA is TGTGCCAGCAGAGAACAGGGGCCACAGGGCTACACCTTC. It translates to CASREQGPQGYTF.

This chain connects TRBV5-1 to TRBJ1-4, with no clear D. This CDR3 has 16 amino acids. V shed 0 bases and J shed 7 bases, with 16 bases lying between them. The germline V gene encodes CDR1 SGHRS and CDR2 YFSETQ. Here the CDR3 DNA reads TGCGCCAGCAGCTTGGGGGCACAGAGCGAGGGTGAAAAACTGTTTTTT. Protein product: CASSLGAQSEGEKLFF. Full variable domain (missing parts from reference TRBV5-1 and TRBJ1-4): KAGVTQTPRYLIKTRGQQVTLSCSPISGHRSVSWYQQTPGQGLQFLFEYFSETQRNKGNFPGRFSGRQFSNSRSEMNVSTLELGDSALYLCASSLGAQSEGEKLFFGSGTQLSVL.

The genes are TRBV4-1 and TRBJ2-5; possible D gene TRBD1, 6 bases. Germline lookup yields CDR1 MGHRA and CDR2 YSYEKL. V was clipped by 0 bases and J by 4 bases, with 12 bases between them. This CDR3 comprises 15 residues. DNA for the CDR3: TGCGCCAGCAGCCAAGATCCAGGGGCGCGAGAGACCCAGTACTTC. This encodes CASSQDPGARETQYF.

J is TRBJ1-6 and V is TRBV19; maybe TRBD1 (6 bases). The CDR3 runs to 14 residues. Per germline, CDR1 LNHDA and CDR2 SQIVND (reference sequence). V was shortened by 5 bases and J by 7 bases, with 12 bases between the two germline ends. The CDR3 region is CASSRQGLNSPLHF. CDR3 DNA: TGTGCCAGTAGTCGGCAGGGGTTAAATTCACCCCTCCACTTT.

The J gene is TRBJ1-6, the V gene TRBV7-9; D remains unclear. CDR3 size: 15 residues. The germline CDR1 and CDR2 sequences are SEHNR and FQNEAQ (reference sequence). The V and J ends lost 2 bases and 10 bases respectively, with 15 bases between them. This CDR3 is CASSLPGIGGSPLHF. In nucleotides, the CDR3 is TGTGCCAGCAGCTTACCCGGGATTGGCGGCTCACCCCTCCACTTT.

The chain links TRBV3-1 (or the pseudogene TRBV3-2) to TRBJ1-2; the D gene is possibly TRBD1 (6 bases). V lost 3 bases to trimming and J lost 4 bases, with 21 bases between them. Germline CDR1 and CDR2: LGHDT and YNNKEL (reference sequence). There are 17 residues in the CDR3. Here the CDR3 reads CASSQVLTGALLYGYTF. The CDR3, as DNA: TGTGCCAGCAGCCAGGTCTTGACAGGCGCCCTTCTCTATGGCTACACCTTC.

This rearrangement joins TRBV3-1 (or the pseudogene TRBV3-2) to TRBJ2-1; D is ambiguous. The V gene lost 1 base and the J gene lost 5 bases, with 12 bases spanning the gap. CDR3 length: 15 residues. Per germline, CDR1 LGHDT and CDR2 YNNKEL (reference sequence). The CDR3 DNA sequence: TGTGCCAGCAGCCAAGGTCTTAGAGCCCACAATGAGCAGTTCTTC. As protein: CASSQGLRAHNEQFF.

The chain is built from TRBV10-2 and TRBJ2-2; D perhaps matches TRBD2 (5 bases). V dropped 10 bases and J dropped 5 bases, with 8 bases sitting between them. The CDR3 sequence is 11 residues long. Germline CDR1 and CDR2: WSHSY and SAAADI. The CDR3 DNA sequence: TGCGCCACCCGCGGGACCGGGGAGCTGTTTTTT. Translation: CATRGTGELFF.

The chain uses TRBV7-8 and TRBJ2-3; 14 positions agree with TRBD2. This CDR3 is built from 15 residues. The V gene's germline CDR1 is SGHVS and CDR2 FQNEAQ. V gave up 6 bases and J gave up 6 bases; unmatched junction bases: 5. Here the CDR3 reads CASSRTSGGRDTQYF. The CDR3 DNA follows: TGTGCCAGCAGTCGGACTAGCGGGGGGCGGGATACGCAGTATTTT.

This clone appeared a single time. The chain has TRBV12-5 and TRBJ2-1; D is undetermined. Trimming removed 5 bases at V and 8 bases at J, with 10 bases between. CDR3 length: 12 residues. In germline, CDR1 is LGHNT, CDR2 FRNRAP. The chain's CDR3 is CASGLYRDEQFF. The CDR3 DNA sequence: TGTGCTAGTGGTCTCTACCGGGATGAGCAGTTCTTC.

The DNA of the CDR3 is TGTGCCAGCACACCGGGGGAGGAGCTGTTTTTT. Amino acids: CASTPGEELFF. This chain connects TRBV7-9 to TRBJ2-2; D might be TRBD2 (6 bases). CDR3 length: 11 residues. CDR1 SEHNR and CDR2 FQNEAQ come from the germline V gene (reference sequence). V lost 7 bases, J lost 10 bases, and 10 bases lay in between.

The chain carries TRBV15 and TRBJ1-1; 8 bases match TRBD1. Trimming removed 3 bases from V and 3 bases from J; junction bases left unmatched: 0. Germline V CDR1 and CDR2: LNHNV, YYDKDF (reference sequence). The CDR3 sequence is 13 residues long. The CDR3 DNA is TGTGCCACCAGCAGGGACAGGGACACTGAAGCTTTCTTT. This sequence encodes CATSRDRDTEAFF.

The chain couples TRBV4-1 to TRBJ2-3, with D maybe TRBD1 (6 bases). This CDR3 is 16 amino acids long. Trimming took 2 bases from V and 5 from J, leaving 17 bases between them. Per germline, CDR1 MGHRA and CDR2 YSYEKL. The CDR3 DNA reads TGCGCCAGCAGCCAAAAAGGGCAGGGGCAGGGAGATACGCAGTATTTT. Amino acids: CASSQKGQGQGDTQYF.

The chain has TRBV29-1 and TRBJ1-3; no reliable D call. The CDR3 spans 14 residues. The ends were cut back, 3 bases at V and 2 bases at J, with 11 bases in the middle. Germline V gene sequence: CDR1 SQVTM, CDR2 ANQGSEA. The DNA for the CDR3 is TGCAGCGTTGATAAGCGGTTGACTGGAAACACCATATATTTT. It yields the protein CSVDKRLTGNTIYF.

The V call is TRBV4-2, the J call TRBJ1-1; D is possibly TRBD1 (5 bases). Germline V gene sequence: CDR1 LGHNA, CDR2 YNFKEQ. This CDR3 spans 14 amino acids. V was pared by 0 bases and J by 6 bases, with 11 bases between. DNA of the CDR3: TGTGCCAGCAGCCAAGATTGGGGACTGTCTGAAGCTTTCTTT. Translating it yields CASSQDWGLSEAFF.

About this clone itself: The junction does not match germline at one end; this may be a read error. V is TRBV12-3 or TRBV12-4 and J is TRBJ1-3; D gene ambiguous. The CDR3 loop spans 12 amino acids. CDR3 bases: TGTGCCAGCAGTTTAGGTATGGCAGGAGGGCATTTT. Translating it yields CASSLGMAGGHF.

The rearrangement joins TRBV20-1 to TRBJ2-3, with TRBD2 matching 9 bases. The germline V gene has CDR1 DFQATT and CDR2 SNEGSKA (reference sequence). This CDR3 has 15 residues. V trimming: 3 bases; J trimming: 4 bases; junction bases outside the gene matches: 8. CDR3 residues: CSASSPSGAADTQYF. The CDR3 DNA reads as TGCAGTGCTAGTTCCCCTAGCGGGGCTGCAGATACGCAGTATTTT.